These T cell receptor beta chains were read from a single sample in a study of blood T cells in healthy people across ages. TCRdb redid the calling of the 5' RACE reads with MiXCR, one entry per CDR3 protein. The sample holds about 970,000 distinct CDR3 sequences, about 53% seen once. The sample taken for sequencing was blood. The receptors were gathered from a woman aged 55-70 years in good health. Each CDR3 is given with its conserved first and last residue. Each record gives: J gene, V gene, CDR3 protein.

TRBJ2-7,TRBV21-1,CASTRRDPNEGSSYEQYF
TRBJ2-1,TRBV12-3/TRBV12-4,CASSLWGGAAGNEQFF
TRBJ2-1,TRBV7-2,CASSTRQGRGYNEQFF
.,TRBV4-3,CASSQEWSAIYEQYF
TRBJ2-3,TRBV7-2,CASSPPRGQRTDTQNF
TRBJ2-3,TRBV29-1,CSVEFGTGEQGTQYF
TRBJ2-7,TRBV2,CASSEYGSGRYEQYF
TRBJ2-1,TRBV12-3/TRBV12-4,CASSASREGETQFF
TRBJ2-3,TRBV20-1,CSAPDRVRTDTQYF
TRBJ2-7,TRBV19,CASRSGTSPYEQYF
TRBJ2-7,TRBV29-1,CSVGQGAFDEQYF
TRBJ2-1,TRBV5-1,CASGRTSGGQGEQFF
TRBJ2-3,TRBV7-2,CASSLGSPTRGDTQYF
TRBJ2-1,TRBV7-2,CASSLSGLASSYNEQFF
TRBJ2-3,TRBV27,CASSLKRTSGRTDTQYF
.,TRBV20-1,CSAELGETQYF
TRBJ2-5,TRBV27,CASSLSGQTQYF
TRBJ2-3,TRBV20-1,CSARLGLGTDTQYF
TRBJ1-6,TRBV3-1,CASSQWTDQSSLHF
TRBJ2-1,TRBV5-1,CASSRTGDRPNEQFF
TRBJ2-3,TRBV7-3,CASSSGTFPSTDTQYF
TRBJ1-1,TRBV28,CASTPPAYSEAFF
TRBJ1-2,TRBV5-1,CASSLAGLGACGYTF
TRBJ1-6,TRBV20-1,CSAGWGIVRDHYNSPLHF
TRBJ2-1,TRBV25-1,CACSEHAAGNNEQFF
.,TRBV7-9,CASSPGWVRNYEQYF
TRBJ2-3,TRBV7-2,CASSPSARLSDTQYF
TRBJ1-2,TRBV28,CASSLGTGGYTF
TRBJ2-2,TRBV6-1,CASGEPGQGPTGELFF
TRBJ2-7,TRBV3-1,CASSQGLAGVVAYEQYF
TRBJ2-1,TRBV21-1,CASSKEVVLSYNEQFF
TRBJ2-1,TRBV27,CASAGLAGPNEQFF
TRBJ2-3,TRBV7-3,CASSSLAGDGASTQYF
TRBJ2-5,TRBV20-1,CSAPRGGSQETQYF
TRBJ2-5,TRBV7-3,CASSLTSGRKETQYF
TRBJ1-4,TRBV20-1,CSARDRGRGNEKLFF
TRBJ1-1,TRBV18,CASSPRANTEAFF
TRBJ2-1,TRBV7-8,CASSNLRGRAYNEQFF
.,TRBV25-1,CASSGIGTSGGTQYF
TRBJ2-4,TRBV29-1,CSVAQGGDEQYF
TRBJ2-7,TRBV24-1,CATSGPSYEQYF
TRBJ2-1,TRBV4-1,CASSQVLWGVNEQFF
TRBJ1-3,TRBV30,CAWSAGNTIYF
TRBJ2-3,TRBV20-1,CSAPGVAGGPFAQYF
TRBJ2-2,TRBV20-1,CSARKAGLTGELFF
TRBJ2-3,TRBV4-2,CASSQVLHDTQYF
TRBJ2-7,TRBV24-1,CATSDRGQGAGYEQYF
TRBJ2-7,TRBV9,CASSVRDSGYEQYF
TRBJ1-1,TRBV28,CASSSHASVTEAFF
TRBJ2-7,TRBV20-1,CSARPGQRYYEQYF
TRBJ2-1,TRBV27,CASSLRSSQRGQGAFF